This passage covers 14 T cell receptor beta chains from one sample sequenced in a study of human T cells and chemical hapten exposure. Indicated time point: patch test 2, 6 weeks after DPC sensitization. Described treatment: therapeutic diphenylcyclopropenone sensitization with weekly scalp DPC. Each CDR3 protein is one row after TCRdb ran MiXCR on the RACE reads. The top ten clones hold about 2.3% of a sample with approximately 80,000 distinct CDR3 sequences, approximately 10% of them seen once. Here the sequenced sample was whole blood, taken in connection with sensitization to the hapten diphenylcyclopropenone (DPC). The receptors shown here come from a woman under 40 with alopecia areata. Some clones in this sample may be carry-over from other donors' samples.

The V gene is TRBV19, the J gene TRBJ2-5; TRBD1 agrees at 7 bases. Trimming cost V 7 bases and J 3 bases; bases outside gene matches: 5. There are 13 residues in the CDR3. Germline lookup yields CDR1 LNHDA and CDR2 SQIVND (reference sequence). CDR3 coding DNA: TGTGCCAGTATGAAAGGGGGCGAAGAGACCCAGTACTTC. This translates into CASMKGGEETQYF.

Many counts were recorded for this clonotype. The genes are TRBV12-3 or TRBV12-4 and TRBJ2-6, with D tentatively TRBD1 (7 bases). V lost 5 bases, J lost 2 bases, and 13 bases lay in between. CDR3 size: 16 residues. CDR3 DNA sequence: TGTGCCAGCAGTGTTCGGGGGACAGCTGGGGCCAACGTCCTGACTTTC. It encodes CASSVRGTAGANVLTF.

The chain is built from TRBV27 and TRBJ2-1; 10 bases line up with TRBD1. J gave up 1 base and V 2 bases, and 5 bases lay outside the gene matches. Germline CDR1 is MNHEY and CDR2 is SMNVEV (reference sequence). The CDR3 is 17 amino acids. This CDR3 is CASSLGGQGSSYNEQFF. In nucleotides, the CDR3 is TGTGCCAGCAGTTTAGGGGGACAGGGGTCTTCCTACAATGAGCAGTTCTTC.

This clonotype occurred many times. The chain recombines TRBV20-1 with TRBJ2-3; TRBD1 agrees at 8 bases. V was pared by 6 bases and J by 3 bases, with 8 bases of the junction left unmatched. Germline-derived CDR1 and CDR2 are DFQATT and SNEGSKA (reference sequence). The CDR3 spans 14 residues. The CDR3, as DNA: TGCAGTGCGATGGACAGGGACGGGACAGATACGCAGTATTTT. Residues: CSAMDRDGTDTQYF.

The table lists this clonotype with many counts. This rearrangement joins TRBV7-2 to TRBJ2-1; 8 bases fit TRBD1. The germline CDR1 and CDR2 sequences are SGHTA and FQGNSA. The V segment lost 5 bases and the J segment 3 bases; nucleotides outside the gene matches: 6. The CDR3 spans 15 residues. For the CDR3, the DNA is TGTGCCAGCAGCGCCCGTGGACAGGGCTACAATGAGCAGTTCTTC. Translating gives CASSARGQGYNEQFF.

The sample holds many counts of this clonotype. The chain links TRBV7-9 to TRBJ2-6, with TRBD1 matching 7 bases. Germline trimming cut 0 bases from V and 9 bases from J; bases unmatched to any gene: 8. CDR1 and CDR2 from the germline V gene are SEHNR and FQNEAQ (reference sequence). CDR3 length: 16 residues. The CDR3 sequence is CASSLALRTGGNVLTF. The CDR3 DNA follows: TGTGCCAGCAGCTTAGCGCTTCGGACAGGTGGCAACGTCCTGACTTTC.

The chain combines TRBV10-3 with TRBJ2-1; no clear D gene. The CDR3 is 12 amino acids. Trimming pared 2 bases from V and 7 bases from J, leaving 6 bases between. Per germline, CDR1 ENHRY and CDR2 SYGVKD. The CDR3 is CAISEVANEQFF. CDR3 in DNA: TGTGCCATCAGTGAGGTGGCAAATGAGCAGTTCTTC.

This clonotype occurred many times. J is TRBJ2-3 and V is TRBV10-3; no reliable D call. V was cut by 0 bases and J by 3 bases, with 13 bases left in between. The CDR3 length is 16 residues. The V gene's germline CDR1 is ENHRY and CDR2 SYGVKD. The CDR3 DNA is TGTGCCATCAGTGAGTCGAAAACGGGCGGTACAGATACGCAGTATTTT. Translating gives CAISESKTGGTDTQYF.

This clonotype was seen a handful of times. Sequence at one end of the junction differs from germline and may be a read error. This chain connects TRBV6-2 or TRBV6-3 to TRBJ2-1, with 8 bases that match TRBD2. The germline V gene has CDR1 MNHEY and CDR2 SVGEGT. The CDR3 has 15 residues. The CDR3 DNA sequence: TGTGCCAGCAGTTACGAAAGCGGGAGCTACTATGAGCAGTTCTTC. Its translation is CASSYESGSYYEQFF.

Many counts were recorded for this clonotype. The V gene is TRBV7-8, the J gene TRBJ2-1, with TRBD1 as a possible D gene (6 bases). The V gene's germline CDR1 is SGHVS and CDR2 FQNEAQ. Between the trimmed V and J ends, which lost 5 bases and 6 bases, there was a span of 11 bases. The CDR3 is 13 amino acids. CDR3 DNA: TGTGCCAGCAGCGTAAACAGGGTCAATGAGCAGTTCTTC. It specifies CASSVNRVNEQFF.

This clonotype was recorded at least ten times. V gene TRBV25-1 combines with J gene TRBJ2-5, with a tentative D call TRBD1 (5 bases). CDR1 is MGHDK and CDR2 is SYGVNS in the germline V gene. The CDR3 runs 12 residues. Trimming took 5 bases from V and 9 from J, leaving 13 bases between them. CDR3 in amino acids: CASSHQGRPQYF. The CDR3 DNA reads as TGTGCCAGCAGTCACCAGGGCCGACCCCAGTACTTC.

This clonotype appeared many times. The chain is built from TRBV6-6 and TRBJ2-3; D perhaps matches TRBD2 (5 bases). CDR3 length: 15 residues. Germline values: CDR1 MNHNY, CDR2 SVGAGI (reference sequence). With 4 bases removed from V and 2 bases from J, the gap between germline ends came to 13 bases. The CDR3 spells CASSSPRADTDTQYF. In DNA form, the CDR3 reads TGTGCCAGCAGTTCCCCGCGGGCAGACACAGATACGCAGTATTTT.

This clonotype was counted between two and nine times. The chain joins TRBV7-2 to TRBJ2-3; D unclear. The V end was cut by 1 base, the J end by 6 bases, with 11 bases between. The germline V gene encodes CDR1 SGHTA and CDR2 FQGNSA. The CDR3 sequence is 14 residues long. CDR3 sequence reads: CASSLERTFDTQYF. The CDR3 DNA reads TGTGCCAGCAGCTTAGAACGGACCTTCGATACGCAGTATTTT.

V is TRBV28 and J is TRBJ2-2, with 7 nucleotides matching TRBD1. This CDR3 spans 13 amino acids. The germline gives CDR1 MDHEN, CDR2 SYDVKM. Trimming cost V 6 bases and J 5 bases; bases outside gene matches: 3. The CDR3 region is CASRLTGTGELFF. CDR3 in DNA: TGTGCCAGCAGGCTGACAGGGACCGGGGAGCTGTTTTTT.